This paragraph covers one T cell receptor (beta chain) sequence. Its specificity is not known. Assay used: immunoSEQ multiplex PCR; TCRdb lists only in-frame clones, some missing. Of about 75,000 clones in the sample, about 85% were seen once. These data belong to a study of OX40 agonist ivuxolimab in advanced cancers. Looking at the study overall: Ivuxolimab is an agonistic anti-OX40 (CD134) antibody, and patients were treated with it.

Notes on the study in general: Expanded clones were, on average, more numerous in CD8+ T cells than in CD4+.

This receptor was taken from an adult with an advanced solid tumor such as melanoma, head and neck, liver or kidney cancer. Sequencing was performed on CD4+ or CD8+ T cells sorted from blood, taken in a trial of the OX40 agonist ivuxolimab.

CDR3 in DNA: TGTGCCAGCAGTTACTCGAACAGGGCGACCTACGAGCAGTACTTC. Translated: CASSYSNRATYEQYF. The chain combines TRBV6-6 with TRBJ2-7; D perhaps matches TRBD1 (6 bases). The V end lost 0 bases, the J end lost 2 bases, and 11 bases lay between the germline ends. The V gene's germline CDR1 is MNHNY and CDR2 SVGAGI (reference sequence). CDR3 length: 15 residues.